This note documents a single T cell receptor beta chain sequence. Its antigen is as yet unknown. The study ran its PCR with 60 Vbeta and 13 Jbeta primers. Measured with immunoSEQ multiplex PCR; TCRdb has only the in-frame clones, and not every one. The table for this sample gives around 50,000 clones. The sample comes from a study of cytomegalovirus exposure and HLA in healthy donors. Study observations and caveats: V- and J-gene trimming of TCR beta was linked (in a later analysis) to a missense DCLRE1C variant. Researchers counted around 180 TCR beta chains as cytomegalovirus-associated.

CDR1 and CDR2 (germline): LNHDA, SQIVND (reference sequence). Between the trimmed V and J ends, which lost 11 bases and 4 bases, there was a span of 14 bases. The CDR3 has 12 amino acids. The chain couples TRBV19 to TRBJ1-2, with D possibly TRBD1 on 6 matching bases. Specimen: PBMCs. The receptor comes from a male donor in good health and CMV-seronegative. The CDR3 reads CAVGEGVYGYTF. The CDR3 DNA sequence: TGTGCCGTCGGGGAGGGGGTCTATGGCTACACCTTC.